This passage covers 18 T cell receptor beta chains from one sample sequenced in a study of OX40 agonist ivuxolimab in advanced cancers. Profiled with immunoSEQ multiplex PCR; TCRdb holds only in-frame clones, not every one. The sample carries about 150,000 clones, 94% recorded once. The sample in question was CD4+ or CD8+ T cells sorted from blood, obtained in a trial of the OX40 agonist ivuxolimab. The receptors stem from an adult with an advanced solid tumor such as melanoma, head and neck, liver or kidney cancer.

The genes are TRBV5-6 and TRBJ2-7; D uncertain. V lost 6 bases and J lost 7, with 17 bases in between. The CDR3 is 13 amino acids. CDR1 and CDR2 (germline): SGHDT, YYEEEE. CDR3 residues: CASTPGVLEEQYF. CDR3 coding DNA: TGTGCCAGCACCCCGGGTGTTCTTGAGGAGCAGTACTTC.

CDR3 in amino acids: CASSRGQSGGAANEKLFF. The CDR3 DNA reads as TGTGCCAGCTCAAGGGGGCAGAGCGGTGGAGCGGCTAATGAAAAACTGTTTTTT. This sequence joins TRBV18 and TRBJ1-4, with 7 bases that match TRBD1. CDR1 and CDR2 from the germline V gene are KGHSH and LQKENI. This CDR3 has 18 residues. V was clipped by 5 bases and J by 3 bases; unmatched bases: 15. The whole variable domain, filled in from reference TRBV18 and TRBJ1-4, reads NAGVMQNPRHLVRRRGQEARLRCSPMKGHSHVYWYRQLPEEGLKFMVYLQKENIIDESGMPKERFSAEFPKEGPSILRIQQVVRGDSAAYFCASSRGQSGGAANEKLFFGSGTQLSVL.

V and J are TRBV27 and TRBJ2-7; 8 bases map to TRBD1. V shed 6 bases, J shed 1 base, and the junction held 8 bases outside the gene matches. The CDR3 loop spans 15 amino acids. From germline, CDR1 is MNHEY and CDR2 SMNVEV (reference sequence). The CDR3 region is CASSLQGAPSYEQYF. In DNA, the CDR3 is TGTGCCAGCAGCCTCCAGGGGGCGCCGTCCTACGAGCAGTACTTC.

The V gene is TRBV19, the J gene TRBJ1-1; 9 bases agree with TRBD1. V dropped 6 bases and J dropped 1; count of bases not matched to a gene: 9. Germline V gene sequence: CDR1 LNHDA, CDR2 SQIVND (reference sequence). The CDR3 covers 16 residues. The CDR3 DNA follows: TGTGCCAGTAGCCCGAGCCCGGGACAGGGGAACACTGAAGCTTTCTTT. It translates to CASSPSPGQGNTEAFF.

V usage is TRBV5-6 and J usage is TRBJ2-6, with a tentative D call TRBD1 (6 bases). The germline V gene has CDR1 SGHDT and CDR2 YYEEEE. V was clipped by 4 bases and J by 1 base, with 15 bases between them. CDR3 size: 17 residues. The CDR3 coding sequence is TGTGCCAGCAGCCACAGGGTACGGCCTTCTGGGGCCAACGTCCTGACTTTC. Translated: CASSHRVRPSGANVLTF.

On this clone itself: Its ends do not fully match the called genes, so a read error is possible. This chain connects TRBV9 to TRBJ1-5; 7 nucleotides line up with TRBD1. This CDR3 is built from 14 residues. Per the germline V gene, CDR1 is SGDLS and CDR2 is YYNGEE. The chain's CDR3 is CTSSPRDSGQPQHF. In nucleotides, the CDR3 is TGTACCAGCAGCCCCAGGGACAGTGGTCAGCCCCAGCATTTT.

The chain uses TRBV27 and TRBJ2-7; D gene ambiguous. Trimming left V 6 bases short and J 1 base short, with 16 bases between. CDR1 is MNHEY and CDR2 is SMNVEV in the germline V gene (reference sequence). CDR3 size: 15 residues. For the CDR3, the DNA is TGTGCCAGCAGCGATCGACTTCGGGCGTCCTACGAGCAGTACTTC. Amino acids: CASSDRLRASYEQYF.

The chain combines TRBV28 with TRBJ2-2; TRBD2 aligns across 9 bases. The CDR3 sequence is 19 residues long. In germline, CDR1 is MDHEN, CDR2 SYDVKM. V shed 0 bases, J shed 2 bases, and the junction held 10 bases outside the gene matches. In DNA, the CDR3 is TGTGCCAGCAGTTTATGGGAGGGGCTAGCGGGGACTAACACCGGGGAGCTGTTTTTT. Translating it yields CASSLWEGLAGTNTGELFF.

This clone was recorded once. V is TRBV6-5 and J is TRBJ1-1; D gene uncertain. The V end lost 0 bases, the J end lost 4 bases, and 9 bases lay between the germline ends. The germline V gene has CDR1 MNHEY and CDR2 SVGAGI. The CDR3 has 14 residues. The CDR3 here is CASSYSGDTTEAFF. The CDR3 coding sequence is TGTGCCAGCAGTTACTCTGGGGATACCACTGAAGCTTTCTTT.

The V gene is TRBV6-6, the J gene TRBJ2-5; 9 bases align to TRBD1. The CDR3 spans 14 residues. Germline V gives CDR1 MNHNY, CDR2 SVGAGI (reference sequence). V shed 6 bases, J shed 1 base, and the junction held 3 bases outside the gene matches. CDR3 residues: CASRRTGVQETQYF. CDR3 nucleotide sequence: TGTGCCAGCAGGAGGACAGGGGTCCAAGAGACCCAGTACTTC.

This clone has just one count. The rearrangement uses TRBV5-1 and TRBJ2-2; no definite D call. Germline CDR1 is SGHRS and CDR2 is YFSETQ. V shed 6 bases and J shed 0 bases, with 12 bases lying between them. The CDR3 has 15 residues. For the CDR3, the DNA is TGCGCCAGCAAAGTTTCAGCAACGAACACCGGGGAGCTGTTTTTT. Translated: CASKVSATNTGELFF.

The chain combines TRBV7-2 with TRBJ2-7, with 7 bases fitting TRBD1. The V gene end was trimmed by 3 bases and the J gene end by 6 bases; junction bases not matched to a gene: 8. There are 14 residues in the CDR3. The germline CDR1 and CDR2 sequences are SGHTA and FQGNSA. CDR3 sequence reads: CASSFTGVRPEQYF. CDR3 DNA sequence: TGTGCCAGCAGCTTTACAGGGGTGAGGCCCGAGCAGTACTTC.

V is TRBV7-2 and J is TRBJ2-5; TRBD2 matches 15 bases. The germline V gene has CDR1 SGHTA and CDR2 FQGNSA. Trimming took 5 bases from V and 6 from J; bases not matched to a gene: 13. This CDR3 has 18 residues. This CDR3 reads CASSPDWTSGRAGKTQYF. The CDR3 bases are TGTGCCAGCAGCCCGGACTGGACTAGCGGGAGGGCCGGAAAGACCCAGTACTTC.

This chain connects TRBV9 to TRBJ2-3; weak D call: TRBD1 (5 bases). Trimming removed 3 bases from V and 5 bases from J, with 19 bases in between. Germline V CDR1 and CDR2: SGDLS, YYNGEE. The CDR3 contains 16 residues. CDR3 DNA: TGTGCCAGCAGCGCCCCCGGGCAGGGTGGTTTAGATACGCAGTATTTT. It translates to CASSAPGQGGLDTQYF.

The CDR3 nucleotides read TGTGCCAGTAGTAATGCGACTCCACTAGCGGGAGCCCGCTCCTACAATGAGCAGTTCTTC. It specifies CASSNATPLAGARSYNEQFF. The J gene is TRBJ2-1, the V gene TRBV19; the match to TRBD2 covers 11 bases. The CDR3 sequence is 20 residues long. The germline V gene has CDR1 LNHDA and CDR2 SQIVND (reference sequence). Trimming at V came to 4 bases and at J to 0 bases, leaving 14 bases not matched to a gene. The full variable domain, with the rest looked up from reference TRBV19 and TRBJ2-1, is DGGITQSPKYLFRKEGQNVTLSCEQNLNHDAMYWYRQDPGQGLRLIYYSQIVNDFQKGDIAEGYSVSREKKESFPLTVTSAQKNPTAFYLCASSNATPLAGARSYNEQFFGPGTRLTVL.

The chain is built from TRBV29-1 and TRBJ2-5; D remains unclear. The length of the CDR3 is 13 residues. V was cut by 5 bases and J by 1 base, with 11 bases left in between. Germline CDR1 is SQVTM and CDR2 is ANQGSEA. The CDR3 sequence: CSVPGPTQETQYF. CDR3 nucleotide sequence: TGCAGCGTTCCAGGACCAACCCAAGAGACCCAGTACTTC.

V gene TRBV28 combines with J gene TRBJ1-2; a weak D match, TRBD1 (5 bases). Trimming cost V 5 bases and J 0 bases, with 28 bases left between them. The germline CDR1 and CDR2 sequences are MDHEN and SYDVKM. The CDR3 spans 20 residues. The CDR3, as DNA: TGTGCCAGCAGTGCCCGGGGGGGGAAACCATCCCGCCGATCTAACTATGGCTACACCTTC. This sequence encodes CASSARGGKPSRRSNYGYTF.

The J gene is TRBJ1-6, the V gene TRBV9; maybe TRBD1 (5 bases). CDR1 is SGDLS, CDR2 YYNGEE, per germline. The V end was cut by 3 bases, the J end by 9 bases, with 7 bases between. This CDR3 has 12 residues. DNA for the CDR3: TGTGCCAGCAGCGGGAGGGGTTCACCCCTCCACTTT. This gives the protein CASSGRGSPLHF.